Following are 4 T cell receptor beta chains from one sample sequenced in a study of blood T cell repertoires in COVID-19. The assay was immunoSEQ multiplex PCR, and TCRdb's table has in-frame clones only and misses some. The sample holds about 69,000 clones, roughly 79% seen once. Sequenced: peripheral blood. The receptors were gathered from a man between 60 and 70 years old with acute or convalescent COVID-19.

This clone was seen just once. The chain uses TRBV7-3 and TRBJ2-7; the D gene is possibly TRBD2 (5 bases). Germline-derived CDR1 and CDR2 are SGHTA and FQGTGA. The CDR3 spans 15 residues. With 0 bases removed from V and 4 bases from J, the gap between germline ends came to 13 bases. The CDR3 region is CASSLTSGRGYEQYF. The CDR3 bases are TGTGCCAGCAGCTTAACTTCAGGAAGAGGGTACGAGCAGTACTTC.

The gene calls are TRBV4-1 and TRBJ1-4; 7 bases agree with TRBD1. With V trimmed by 1 base and J by 5 bases, 4 bases remained unmatched. The germline V gene has CDR1 MGHRA and CDR2 YSYEKL. The CDR3 sequence is 15 residues long. CDR3 in amino acids: CASSQATGLNEKLFF. The CDR3 DNA reads as TGCGCCAGCAGCCAAGCGACAGGGTTGAATGAAAAACTGTTTTTT.

This chain links TRBV5-1 with TRBJ2-1; TRBD1 matches at 7 bases. The CDR3 sequence is 14 residues long. V dropped 4 bases and J dropped 9; count of bases not matched to a gene: 10. Germline V lookup: CDR1 SGHRS, CDR2 YFSETQ. CDR3 amino acids: CASSITQGVGEQFF. The CDR3 DNA reads TGCGCCAGCAGCATAACTCAGGGGGTGGGTGAGCAGTTCTTC.

This chain links TRBV11-2 with TRBJ2-7, with 12 bases aligning to TRBD2. Trimming at V came to 5 bases and at J to 4 bases, leaving 6 bases not matched to a gene. Germline loops: CDR1 SGHAT, CDR2 FQNNGV. The CDR3 is made up of 15 amino acids. CDR3 loop: CASSPLTSGGYEQYF. As DNA, the CDR3 is TGTGCCAGCAGCCCTCTGACTAGCGGGGGTTACGAGCAGTACTTC.